What follows are 15 T cell receptor beta chains derived from one specimen sequenced in a study of read filtering for tumor transcriptome and immune sequencing (dated by TCRdb to the early 2020s). The sequencing machine was an Illumina HiSeq 4000. Starting from roughly 410 ng RNA, TCR libraries were constructed with the Immunoverse kit using molecular barcoded adaptors that cover the alpha/delta and beta/gamma chains. The public sequencing data were trimmed at Q25 with fastp and processed into clonotypes with MiXCR by TCRdb, which kept only in-frame beta chains. Identical CDR3 protein sequences are pooled into one entry, listed with their most common genes and DNA. The table for this sample lists about 57,000 distinct CDR3 sequences; approximately 22% of them were counted only once. Clones ranked in the top ten supply about a sixth of the sample. Sequenced input: a population of CD138-negative cells sorted from bone marrow. The sample's cell subset or site label is to be understood as: bone marrow mononuclear cells depleted of CD138+ plasma/myeloma cells by negative magnetic selection. All receptors come from a donor at least 40 years old with multiple myeloma.

This clonotype was seen ten or more times. This rearrangement joins TRBV10-3 to TRBJ2-1, with D unresolved. The V end was cut by 4 bases, the J end by 8 bases, with 9 bases between. The CDR3 runs 12 residues. Looked up from germline, CDR1 is ENHRY and CDR2 is SYGVKD. CDR3 bases: TGTGCCATCAGTGGGGGTAGCCATGAGCAGTTCTTC. It yields the protein CAISGGSHEQFF.

A remark on this clonotype: Likely a read error: the CDR3 ends without its conserved phenylalanine or tryptophan. The V and J genes are TRBV28 and TRBJ1-3, with unresolved D. The CDR3 length is 13 residues. V lost 6 bases and J 4 bases, leaving 10 bases between the germline ends. The germline gives CDR1 MDHEN, CDR2 SYDVKM. The CDR3 sequence is CASSPPQGNTIYS. In nucleotides, the CDR3 is TGTGCCAGCAGCCCTCCACAGGGAAACACCATATATTCT.

With respect to this clonotype: With a far larger clone one base away, a read error is the likely cause. V is TRBV7-9 and J is TRBJ2-7; D is undetermined. CDR3 length equals 16 residues. CDR1 and CDR2 (germline): SEHNR, FQNEAQ (reference sequence). V was clipped by 5 bases and J by 5 bases, with 22 bases between them. The CDR3 region is CASSRLLLELAHEQYF. For the CDR3, the DNA is TGTGCCAGCAGCCGACTTCTGCTGGAGTTAGCACACGAGCAGTACTTC.

This clonotype was detected many times. This chain joins TRBV7-9 and TRBJ2-5, with D possibly matching TRBD2 (5 bases). CDR3 length: 11 residues. The germline gives CDR1 SEHNR, CDR2 FQNEAQ (reference sequence). Trimming cost V 4 bases and J 5 bases, with 5 bases left between them. CDR3 in DNA: TGTGCCAGCAGCTCGGGGGAGACCCAGTACTTC. This gives the protein CASSSGETQYF.

This clonotype was recorded at least ten times. CDR3 bases: TGTGCCAGCACCGGACAGGCTGGGGGCAATGAGCAGTTCTTC. It is translated as CASTGQAGGNEQFF. The chain couples TRBV2 to TRBJ2-1; 7 positions agree with TRBD1. After removal of 7 bases from V and 6 bases from J, the junction contained 9 bases not matched to a gene. CDR3 size: 14 residues. CDR1 and CDR2 (germline): SNHLY, FYNNEI.

Comment on this clonotype: A junction boundary mismatches the germline segment, possibly from a read error. V usage is TRBV20-1 and J usage is TRBJ1-5; 12 nucleotides line up with TRBD1. The CDR3 length is 15 residues. CDR1 and CDR2 (germline): DFQATT, SNEGSKA (reference sequence). The DNA of the CDR3 is TGCAGTGCTAGGGACGGGACAGGGGGCAACCAGCCCCAGCATTTT. Amino acid sequence: CSARDGTGGNQPQHF.

The J gene is TRBJ1-5, the V gene TRBV4-1, with D perhaps TRBD1 (6 bases). Germline V lookup: CDR1 MGHRA, CDR2 YSYEKL. Between the trimmed V and J ends, which lost 8 bases and 3 bases, there was a span of 23 bases. The length of the CDR3 is 17 residues. The CDR3: CASSKRWGAAHNQPQHF. In DNA form, the CDR3 reads TGCGCCAGCTCGAAAAGATGGGGGGCCGCTCACAATCAGCCCCAGCATTTT.

With respect to this clonotype: A read error is possible here, since a much larger clone lies one base away. The chain joins TRBV18 to TRBJ2-6; D gene uncertain. The germline V gene has CDR1 KGHSH and CDR2 LQKENI. The CDR3 spans 17 residues. CDR3 in amino acids: CASSRPPESSGVNVLTF. The CDR3 coding sequence is TGTGCCAGCTCACGCCCTCCGGAGAGCTCTGGGGTCAACGTCCTGACTTTC.

CDR3 bases: TGCAGTGCTCCCCTGGCGGGAACTAGCGGGAGAGACTCGCCAGATACGCAGTATTTT. Translated, it gives CSAPLAGTSGRDSPDTQYF. The rearrangement joins TRBV20-1 to TRBJ2-3; 11 bases line up with TRBD2. The CDR3 length is 19 residues. V shed 5 bases, J shed 4 bases, and the junction held 20 bases outside the gene matches. CDR1 DFQATT and CDR2 SNEGSKA come from the germline V gene (reference sequence).

This clonotype came up a few times. The CDR3 is CASSPTVGTDTQYF. The CDR3 DNA reads as TGTGCCAGCAGCCCCACGGTGGGCACAGATACGCAGTATTTT. This chain links TRBV11-2 with TRBJ2-3; D is ambiguous. The germline V and J ends were trimmed by 5 bases and 1 base, with 10 bases remaining between them. The CDR3 runs to 14 residues. Germline CDR1 and CDR2: SGHAT and FQNNGV. The full variable domain, with the rest looked up from reference TRBV11-2 and TRBJ2-3, is EAGVAQSPRYKIIEKRQSVAFWCNPISGHATLYWYQQILGQGPKLLIQFQNNGVVDDSQLPKDRFSAERLKGVDSTLKIQPAKLEDSAVYLCASSPTVGTDTQYFGPGTRLTVL.

By share, this clonotype ranks as medium-sized. A read error may account for a junction end that differs from germline. The chain recombines TRBV7-7 with TRBJ2-1; 7 bases are a match to TRBD2. The CDR3 runs 20 residues. The germline V gene encodes CDR1 SSHAT and CDR2 FNYEAQ (reference sequence). CDR3 amino acids: CASSLDSRGGPGESGGEQFF. In nucleotides, the CDR3 is TGTGCTAGCAGCTTAGATTCGCGCGGGGGACCTGGAGAGTCAGGTGGGGAGCAGTTCTTC.

This chain uses TRBV7-2 with TRBJ2-5; maybe TRBD1 (6 bases). V lost 1 base and J lost 2, with 14 bases in between. CDR1 SGHTA and CDR2 FQGNSA come from the germline V gene. CDR3 length equals 16 residues. The CDR3 here is CASSLGPTGTQETQYF. The CDR3 bases are TGTGCCAGCAGCTTAGGCCCCACAGGGACGCAAGAGACCCAGTACTTC.

A word on this clonotype: The junction differs from germline at one of its ends, possibly a read error. The chain is built from TRBV29-1 and TRBJ2-2; D may be TRBD1 (6 bases). The length of the CDR3 is 17 residues. Germline values: CDR1 SQVTM, CDR2 ANQGSEA. The CDR3 DNA reads as TGCAGCGTCGAAGGGGGATCTGGGACCCTTCGCACCGGGGAGCTGTTTTTT. It translates to CSVEGGSGTLRTGELFF.

This clonotype was seen only once. This could be a read error, since a much larger clone is one nucleotide away. The chain carries TRBV20-1 and TRBJ2-3; D is possibly TRBD1 (6 bases). Germline CDR1 reads DFQATT; CDR2 reads SNEGSKA (reference sequence). The length of the CDR3 is 14 residues. The ends were cut back, 4 bases at V and 4 bases at J, with 15 bases in the middle. CDR3 DNA sequence: TGCAGTGCTACCTTGGGGGCGACCTCAGATACGCAGTATTTT. Its protein product is CSATLGATSDTQYF.

This clonotype has at least ten counts. This rearrangement joins TRBV12-3 or TRBV12-4 to TRBJ2-3; 7 bases are a match to TRBD2. Trimming cost V 6 bases and J 8 bases; bases outside gene matches: 8. This CDR3 has 13 amino acids. The CDR3 bases are TGTGCCAGCAGCTACGGGACTACCCGTACGCAGTATTTT. It is translated as CASSYGTTRTQYF.